A selection of T cell receptor beta chains follows, all from one sample in a study of cytomegalovirus exposure and HLA in healthy donors. Some clones are missing from TCRdb's copy, which holds only in-frame ones; the method was immunoSEQ multiplex PCR. The sample consists of fewer than 200,000 clones, about nine tenths of them appearing once. Sequencing was done on a sample of PBMCs. Receptor source: a man in his late teens or twenties in good health and CMV-seropositive. The CDR3 runs from the conserved cysteine through the conserved F or W. D genes are given only for firm matches. Not every row has a clone size; where given, it reads once, few, many or a size class.

>TRBV2|TRBJ1-4|TRBD1|-
CASSSQGANEKLFF
TGTGCCAGCAGTTCACAGGGGGCAAACGAAAAACTGTTTTTT
>TRBV21-1|TRBJ1-1|-|-
CASSPARAEAFF
TGTGCCAGCAGCCCAGCCAGGGCTGAAGCTTTCTTT
>TRBV6-6|TRBJ2-5|-|-
CASTRGLSRETQYF
TGTGCCAGCACCCGCGGGTTGAGCCGGGAGACCCAGTACTTC
>TRBV4-1|TRBJ1-1|TRBD1|-
CASSQEDRGNTEAFF
TGCGCCAGCAGCCAAGAGGACAGGGGGAACACTGAAGCTTTCTTT
>TRBV6-5|TRBJ2-7|TRBD1|-
CASHDRGEQYF
TGTGCCAGCCATGACAGGGGCGAGCAGTACTTC
>TRBV18|TRBJ2-7|TRBD1|-
CASSPRSGTGGEQYF
TGTGCCAGCTCACCACGATCCGGGACAGGGGGCGAGCAGTACTTC
>TRBV7-8|TRBJ1-1|-|-
CASSGTGYLNTEAFF
TGTGCCAGCAGCGGAACAGGGTACCTGAACACTGAAGCTTTCTTT
>TRBV7-9|TRBJ2-1|-|-
CASTRETGEQFF
TGTGCCAGCACCAGGGAGACAGGCGAGCAGTTCTTC
>TRBV6-5|TRBJ1-2|-|-
CASSSPTGANYGYTF
TGTGCCAGCAGTTCCCCGACAGGAGCTAACTATGGCTACACCTTC
>TRBV28|TRBJ1-2|-|once
CASSTLSGGRSGYTF
TGTGCCAGCAGTACCCTGTCCGGGGGGCGGTCGGGCTACACCTTC
>TRBV2|TRBJ2-7|-|-
CASFGGLEEQYF
TGTGCCAGTTTCGGGGGGCTGGAAGAGCAGTACTTC
>TRBV10-3|TRBJ1-2|TRBD1|-
CAISEAIQGVRNYGYTF
TGTGCCATCAGTGAAGCGATACAGGGGGTCCGGAACTATGGCTACACCTTC
>TRBV9|TRBJ2-3|-|-
CASSLGGTSTDTQYF
TGTGCCAGCAGCCTCGGGGGTACTAGCACAGATACGCAGTATTTT
>TRBV12-5|TRBJ1-5|-|-
CASGLAENQPQHF
TGTGCTAGTGGTTTGGCCGAGAATCAGCCCCAGCATTTT
>TRBV19|TRBJ2-1|TRBD1|-
CASSAQGQGLFF
TGTGCCAGTAGTGCGCAGGGACAGGGTCTGTTCTTC
>TRBV9|TRBJ1-4|TRBD1|-
CASSERGQVTEKRDLFF
TGTGCCAGCAGCGAGCGGGGACAGGTTACTGAAAAACGGGATCTGTTTTTT
>TRBV5-4|TRBJ1-1|-|-
CASSRWGQNTEAFF
TGTGCCAGCAGCCGATGGGGCCAGAACACTGAAGCTTTCTTT
>TRBV2|TRBJ2-1|TRBD2|-
CASNPSGGAREQFF
TGTGCCAGCAACCCTAGCGGGGGGGCCAGAGAGCAGTTCTTC
>TRBV7-2|TRBJ2-1|TRBD2|-
CASSWTTSRYSYNEQFF
TGTGCCAGCAGCTGGACGACTAGCCGGTACTCCTACAATGAGCAGTTCTTC
>TRBV6-5|TRBJ2-2|-|-
CASRFVGGELFF
TGTGCCAGTCGGTTTGTCGGGGGGGAGCTGTTTTTT
>TRBV6-4|TRBJ1-6|-|-
CASSEGVASPLHF
TGTGCCAGCAGTGAAGGGGTTGCGTCACCCCTCCACTTT
>TRBV7-9|TRBJ1-2|-|-
CASWGTGEKDYGYTF
TGTGCCAGCTGGGGAACCGGGGAAAAGGACTATGGCTACACCTTC
>TRBV5-1|TRBJ2-2|-|-
CASSLAPGVTGELFF
TGCGCCAGCAGCTTGGCTCCAGGCGTAACCGGGGAGCTGTTTTTT
>TRBV4-3|TRBJ1-4|-|-
CASSQDPSQKLFF
TGCGCCAGCAGCCAAGATCCATCCCAAAAACTGTTTTTT
>TRBV27|TRBJ2-7|-|-
CASRADSSYEQYF
TGTGCCAGCAGGGCGGATAGCTCCTACGAGCAGTACTTC
>TRBV4-2|TRBJ2-1|-|-
CASSQGTHNEQFF
TGTGCCAGCAGCCAAGGGACACACAATGAGCAGTTCTTC
>TRBV7-2|TRBJ1-4|-|-
CASSLSGQGEKLFF
TGTGCCAGCAGCTTATCAGGGCAGGGTGAAAAACTGTTTTTT
>TRBV10-3|TRBJ2-5|TRBD2|-
CAISGTSGSGETQYF
TGTGCCATCAGTGGTACTAGCGGGAGCGGGGAGACCCAGTACTTC
>TRBV13|TRBJ2-5|-|-
CASSYGLYQETQYF
TGTGCCAGCAGCTACGGACTGTACCAAGAGACCCAGTACTTC
>TRBV18|TRBJ2-1|-|-
CASSPGEYNEQFF
TGTGCCAGCTCACCGGGAGAGTACAATGAGCAGTTCTTC
>TRBV6-5|TRBJ1-6|TRBD1|-
CASSYGTGVLAPLHF
TGTGCCAGCAGTTACGGGACAGGGGTTCTTGCACCCCTCCACTTT
>TRBV9|TRBJ2-7|-|-
CASSAGSNYEQYF
TGTGCCAGCTCAGCAGGGTCGAACTACGAGCAGTACTTC
>TRBV25-1|TRBJ1-1|-|once
CASSESVNTEAFF
TGTGCCAGCAGTGAATCCGTGAACACTGAAGCTTTCTTT
>TRBV6-5|TRBJ2-7|TRBD1|once
CASSYNYRDRALEQYF
TGTGCCAGCAGTTATAACTACCGGGACAGGGCTCTCGAGCAGTACTTC
>TRBV7-3|TRBJ2-1|TRBD2|-
CASSLWAGAENEQFF
TGTGCCAGCAGCTTATGGGCGGGAGCGGAAAATGAGCAGTTCTTC
>TRBV4-2|TRBJ2-5|-|once
CASSQGHLQETQYF
TGTGCCAGCAGCCAAGGACACCTCCAAGAGACCCAGTACTTC
>TRBV27|TRBJ1-1|-|-
CASSSPGLGTEAFF
TGTGCCAGCAGTTCCCCAGGGCTGGGCACTGAAGCTTTCTTT
>TRBV5-6|TRBJ2-7|TRBD1|-
CASSMGQIYEQYF
TGTGCCAGCAGCATGGGACAGATCTACGAGCAGTACTTC
>TRBV7-9|TRBJ2-7|TRBD1|-
CASSSPGQAYEQYF
TGTGCCAGCAGCTCACCGGGACAGGCCTACGAGCAGTACTTC
>TRBV7-9|TRBJ1-1|TRBD1|-
CASSPRFKDRKNTEAFF
TGTGCCAGCAGCCCCCGTTTCAAGGACAGGAAAAACACTGAAGCTTTCTTT
>TRBV7-8|TRBJ2-2|-|-
CASSLPQRGTGELFF
TGTGCCAGCAGCTTACCCCAACGGGGCACCGGGGAGCTGTTTTTT
>TRBV15|TRBJ2-2|TRBD1|many
CATSGTGLGDGELFF
TGTGCCACCAGTGGGACAGGGTTGGGGGACGGGGAGCTGTTTTTT
>TRBV9|TRBJ1-2|-|-
CASSGPAVGRYGYTF
TGTGCCAGCAGCGGCCCGGCGGTGGGGCGTTATGGCTACACCTTC
>TRBV28|TRBJ2-5|-|-
CASRSTAYYETQYF
TGTGCCAGCAGATCGACAGCGTATTATGAGACCCAGTACTTC
>TRBV27|TRBJ2-1|-|-
CASSLGLTSNEQFF
TGTGCCAGCAGTTTGGGCCTAACTAGTAATGAGCAGTTCTTC
>TRBV18|TRBJ2-7|-|-
CASSPASSYEQYF
TGTGCCAGCTCACCGGCTAGCTCCTACGAGCAGTACTTC
>TRBV9|TRBJ1-2|-|-
CASSASGTRSGYTF
TGTGCCAGCAGCGCTAGCGGGACTCGGTCTGGCTACACCTTC